One and the same sample provided the 20 T cell receptor beta chains below, sequenced in a study of blood T cell repertoires in COVID-19. Produced via immunoSEQ multiplex PCR; TCRdb's table is partial and in-frame only. This table has under 150,000 clones, just under 80% appearing once. Sequences were obtained from peripheral blood. Every receptor here comes from a human donor in a cohort sampled during active COVID-19.

The chain recombines TRBV7-9 with TRBJ2-5; 9 nucleotides agree with TRBD1. J lost 4 bases, V lost 5 bases, and 8 bases had no gene match. There are 15 residues in the CDR3. Germline assignment: CDR1 SEHNR and CDR2 FQNEAQ (reference sequence). This CDR3 reads CASSHFTGGGETQYF. CDR3 sequence (DNA): TGTGCCAGCAGCCATTTCACAGGGGGCGGAGAGACCCAGTACTTC. Together with reference TRBV7-9 and TRBJ2-5, the CDR3 gives the full variable domain: DTGVSQNPRHKITKRGQNVTFRCDPISEHNRLYWYRQTLGQGPEFLTYFQNEAQLEKSRLLSDRFSAERPKGSFSTLEIQRTEQGDSAMYLCASSHFTGGGETQYFGPGTRLLVL.

The chain has TRBV7-9 and TRBJ1-1, with 9 bases that match TRBD1. This CDR3 region has 17 residues. The V gene end was trimmed by 2 bases and the J gene end by 1 base; junction bases not matched to a gene: 8. Germline loops: CDR1 SEHNR, CDR2 FQNEAQ (reference sequence). The CDR3 loop is CASSLQPGQGTNTEAFF. The CDR3 DNA reads TGTGCCAGCAGCTTACAACCGGGACAGGGAACGAACACTGAAGCTTTCTTT. The variable domain in full, with the rest retrieved from reference TRBV7-9 and TRBJ1-1, is DTGVSQNPRHKITKRGQNVTFRCDPISEHNRLYWYRQTLGQGPEFLTYFQNEAQLEKSRLLSDRFSAERPKGSFSTLEIQRTEQGDSAMYLCASSLQPGQGTNTEAFFGQGTRLTVV.

The J gene is TRBJ2-7, the V gene TRBV7-9; TRBD1 agrees at 7 bases. J lost 5 bases, V lost 5 bases, and 6 bases had no gene match. The CDR3 loop spans 13 amino acids. Germline CDR1 reads SEHNR; CDR2 reads FQNEAQ (reference sequence). CDR3 DNA sequence: TGTGCCAGCAGCCCGACCACAGGGGACGAGCAGTACTTC. Protein sequence: CASSPTTGDEQYF.

This clone has only one observation. This chain uses TRBV6-2 or TRBV6-3 with TRBJ2-1, with 7 bases that match TRBD2. V was clipped by 2 bases and J by 6 bases; unmatched bases: 7. This CDR3 region has 15 residues. CDR1 and CDR2 from the germline V gene are MNHEY and SVGEGT. The CDR3 loop reads CASSYGRAKSNEQFF. The CDR3 DNA sequence: TGTGCCAGCAGTTACGGGAGGGCCAAGAGCAATGAGCAGTTCTTC.

V usage is TRBV6-2 or TRBV6-3 and J usage is TRBJ1-3; TRBD1 might be the D (5 bases). CDR1 is MNHEY, CDR2 SVGEGT, per germline. This CDR3 has 15 residues. The V end was cut by 4 bases, the J end by 2 bases, with 12 bases between. The CDR3 DNA follows: TGTGCCAGCAGTTTTGTCGGGGGGACTGGAAACACCATATATTTT. This codes for CASSFVGGTGNTIYF.

The chain recombines TRBV28 with TRBJ2-5; D not certain. The CDR3 contains 15 residues. V shed 7 bases and J shed 0 bases, with 15 bases lying between them. Germline CDR1 is MDHEN and CDR2 is SYDVKM. CDR3 loop: CASTPDGEYQETQYF. The CDR3 region has the DNA TGTGCCAGCACACCTGATGGAGAGTACCAAGAGACCCAGTACTTC. Full variable domain (missing parts from reference TRBV28 and TRBJ2-5): DVKVTQSSRYLVKRTGEKVFLECVQDMDHENMFWYRQDPGLGLRLIYFSYDVKMKEKGDIPEGYSVSREKKERFSLILESASTNQTSMYLCASTPDGEYQETQYFGPGTRLLVL.

In DNA, the CDR3 is TGTGCCAGCAGCCCCTCACCGGTGCAGGATGAAAAACTGTTTTTT. Its protein product is CASSPSPVQDEKLFF. The chain employs TRBV21-1 and TRBJ1-4; TRBD1, as called in the table, went unchecked against the DNA. TRBV21-1 is annotated as a pseudogene. This CDR3 is 15 amino acids long.

This chain connects TRBV3-1 (or the pseudogene TRBV3-2) to TRBJ2-5; 13 positions match TRBD2. Per germline, CDR1 LGHDT and CDR2 YNNKEL (reference sequence). The ends lost 7 bases at V and 7 bases at J; junction bases unmatched: 6. The CDR3 is 14 amino acids. The CDR3 here is CASTRTSGGLTQYF. The CDR3 DNA reads TGTGCCAGCACGAGGACTAGCGGGGGTTTGACCCAGTACTTC.

The chain employs TRBV9 and TRBJ2-1, with 10 bases lining up with TRBD2. V trimming: 4 bases; J trimming: 7 bases; junction bases outside the gene matches: 8. The CDR3 contains 15 residues. Looked up from germline, CDR1 is SGDLS and CDR2 is YYNGEE. The DNA of the CDR3 is TGTGCCAGCAGCCCGGGTAGCGGGGGGCGAAATGAGCAGTTCTTC. This gives the protein CASSPGSGGRNEQFF.

This clone is categorized as medium-sized (0.01 to 0.1%). J is TRBJ2-7 and V is TRBV19; 13 positions agree with TRBD2. The CDR3 has 16 residues. Germline trimming cut 4 bases from V and 6 bases from J; bases unmatched to any gene: 9. Germline CDR1 is LNHDA and CDR2 is SQIVND (reference sequence). This chain's CDR3 is CASSTQPGLAGTEQYF. The CDR3 DNA sequence: TGTGCCAGTAGTACCCAACCGGGACTAGCGGGAACCGAGCAGTACTTC.

This chain joins TRBV28 and TRBJ1-1, with TRBD1 identical over 10 bases. V trimming: 6 bases; J trimming: 1 base; junction bases outside the gene matches: 8. The CDR3 sequence is 16 residues long. CDR1 and CDR2 (germline): MDHEN, SYDVKM. This chain's CDR3 is CASRPSTGGGNTEAFF. CDR3 coding DNA: TGTGCCAGCAGACCCTCGACAGGGGGCGGGAACACTGAAGCTTTCTTT.

This clone was seen a few times. This chain uses TRBV5-8 with TRBJ1-5; TRBD1 matches at 7 bases. The junction had 10 bases not matched to a gene; V was cut back by 3 bases and J by 7 bases. Germline V gene sequence: CDR1 SGHTS, CDR2 YDEGEE. This CDR3 spans 15 amino acids. The CDR3 DNA reads TGTGCCAGCAGCTCCAGAGGGACAGCCGCCCAGCCCCAGCATTTT. Protein sequence: CASSSRGTAAQPQHF. The whole variable domain, remainder taken from reference TRBV5-8 and TRBJ1-5, is EAGVTQSPTHLIKTRGQQATLRCSPISGHTSVYWYQQALGLGLQFLLWYDEGEERNRGNFPPRFSGRQFPNYSSELNVNALELEDSALYLCASSSRGTAAQPQHFGDGTRLSIL.

J is TRBJ2-2 and V is TRBV7-9; D is ambiguous. This CDR3 is built from 14 residues. Germline CDR1 is SEHNR and CDR2 is FQNEAQ (reference sequence). V shed 4 bases and J shed 3 bases, with 9 bases lying between them. The CDR3 region is CASSSRAYTGELFF. CDR3 nucleotides: TGTGCCAGCAGCTCAAGAGCGTACACCGGGGAGCTGTTTTTT. The whole variable domain, remainder taken from reference TRBV7-9 and TRBJ2-2, is DTGVSQNPRHKITKRGQNVTFRCDPISEHNRLYWYRQTLGQGPEFLTYFQNEAQLEKSRLLSDRFSAERPKGSFSTLEIQRTEQGDSAMYLCASSSRAYTGELFFGEGSRLTVL.

This chain connects TRBV7-6 to TRBJ2-5, with D perhaps TRBD2 (6 bases). V was cut by 5 bases and J by 5 bases, with 18 bases left in between. The CDR3 length is 15 residues. Germline CDR1 and CDR2: SGHVS and FNYEAQ. The CDR3 loop is CASSLRRTGVETQYF. The DNA of the CDR3 is TGTGCCAGCAGCCTGCGACGGACGGGGGTGGAGACCCAGTACTTC.

The chain couples TRBV28 to TRBJ1-1; 9 bases agree with TRBD1. Trimming took 3 bases from V and 4 from J; bases not matched to a gene: 6. This CDR3 spans 15 amino acids. The germline CDR1 and CDR2 sequences are MDHEN and SYDVKM. CDR3 coding DNA: TGTGCCAGCAGTTTGACCTCGACAGGGGGCACTGAAGCTTTCTTT. It specifies CASSLTSTGGTEAFF.

This clone was observed a handful of times. The chain uses TRBV6-4 and TRBJ2-1; 15 nucleotides align to TRBD2. Germline assignment: CDR1 MRHNA and CDR2 SNTAGT. The J segment lost 7 bases and the V segment lost 5 bases, leaving 3 bases of the junction unmatched. The CDR3 is 15 amino acids. The CDR3 sequence: CASSRGTSGRNEQFF. The CDR3 DNA follows: TGTGCCAGCAGTCGCGGGACTAGCGGGAGGAATGAGCAGTTCTTC.

V usage is TRBV28 and J usage is TRBJ1-5; TRBD1 matches at 9 bases. This CDR3 region has 16 residues. V lost 6 bases, J lost 2 bases, and 8 bases stayed unmatched. Germline CDR1 reads MDHEN; CDR2 reads SYDVKM. The CDR3 DNA reads as TGTGCCAGCAGCCGGGACAGGGTTTTTCGCAATCAGCCCCAGCATTTT. Translation gives CASSRDRVFRNQPQHF.

The rearrangement uses TRBV28 and TRBJ1-2; D possibly corresponds to TRBD1 (6 bases). The CDR3 extends over 14 amino acids. Trimming cost V 7 bases and J 8 bases, with 20 bases left between them. Germline assignment: CDR1 MDHEN and CDR2 SYDVKM. Here the CDR3 reads CASTTHRGSGGYTF. The CDR3 coding sequence is TGTGCCAGCACCACACATAGGGGGTCTGGAGGCTACACCTTC.

J is TRBJ2-7 and V is TRBV19; 10 nucleotides align to TRBD2. The CDR3 has 15 amino acids. Germline lookup yields CDR1 LNHDA and CDR2 SQIVND (reference sequence). Unmatched junction bases numbered 7, after V lost 6 bases and J lost 2 bases. For the CDR3, the DNA is TGTGCCAGTAGGATAAGTCTAGCGGGAGCCTACGAGCAGTACTTC. This sequence encodes CASRISLAGAYEQYF.

This clone was seen only once. The J gene is TRBJ2-1, the V gene TRBV3-1 (or the pseudogene TRBV3-2), with 8 bases fitting TRBD2. Trimming at V came to 3 bases and at J to 3 bases, leaving 4 bases not matched to a gene. CDR1 and CDR2 from the germline V gene are LGHDT and YNNKEL (reference sequence). This CDR3 spans 15 amino acids. This CDR3 is CASSQSGRLYNEQFF. The DNA for the CDR3 is TGTGCCAGCAGCCAGAGCGGGAGACTCTACAATGAGCAGTTCTTC.